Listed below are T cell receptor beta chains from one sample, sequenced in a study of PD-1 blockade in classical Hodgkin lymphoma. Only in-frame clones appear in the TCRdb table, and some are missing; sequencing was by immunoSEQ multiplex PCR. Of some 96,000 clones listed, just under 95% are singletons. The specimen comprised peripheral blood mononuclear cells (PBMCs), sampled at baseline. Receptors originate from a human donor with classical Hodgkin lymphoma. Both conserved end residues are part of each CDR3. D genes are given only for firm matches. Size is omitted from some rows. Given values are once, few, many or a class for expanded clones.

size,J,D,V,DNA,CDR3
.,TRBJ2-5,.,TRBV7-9,TGTGCCAGCAGCTTAGCAGGGGGAGAGACCCAGTACTTC,CASSLAGGETQYF
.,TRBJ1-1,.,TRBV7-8,TGTGCCAGCAGCTTAACCATGTTTGGAGCTTTCTTT,CASSLTMFGAFF
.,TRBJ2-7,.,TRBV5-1,TGCGCCAGCAGCTTGGAGGGGGAGCACGAGCAGTACTTC,CASSLEGEHEQYF
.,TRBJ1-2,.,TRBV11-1,TGTGCCAGCAGCTTATTGCGAACAGAGAACTATGGCTACACCTTC,CASSLLRTENYGYTF
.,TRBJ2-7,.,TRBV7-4,TGTGCCAGCAGCTTATTAGGGGACGCAGCCTACGAGCAGTACTTC,CASSLLGDAAYEQYF
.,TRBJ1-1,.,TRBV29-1,TGCAGCGTCCGGTTGGGGGGCGCGTCGGAAGCTTTCTTT,CSVRLGGASEAFF
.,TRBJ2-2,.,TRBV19,TGTGCCAGTACCCCGGGGAGGGGGCCCGGGGAGCTGTTTTTT,CASTPGRGPGELFF
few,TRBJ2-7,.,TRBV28,TGTGCCAGCAGTTTACGGCGTTCGGAGCAGTACTTC,CASSLRRSEQYF
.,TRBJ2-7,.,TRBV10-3,TGTGCCGTAGGGTGGCGGGCCGAAAACGAGCAGTACTTC,CAVGWRAENEQYF
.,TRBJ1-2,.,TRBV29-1,TGCAGCGCATACCGGACAGATGGCTACACCTTC,CSAYRTDGYTF
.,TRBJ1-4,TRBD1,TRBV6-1,TGTGCCAGCAGTGAAGCGTTAGGGGGCAAGGGTGAAAAACTGTTTTTT,CASSEALGGKGEKLFF
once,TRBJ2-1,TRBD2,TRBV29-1,TGCAGCGTTGGACTAGCGGTCTACAATGAGCAGTTCTTC,CSVGLAVYNEQFF
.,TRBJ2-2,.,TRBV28,TGTGCCAGCAGTACAGACAGTAACACCGGGGAGCTGTTTTTT,CASSTDSNTGELFF
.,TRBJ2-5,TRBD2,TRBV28,TGTGCCAGCAGTCCCTGGACTAGCGGGAGTGGGTTATCTGAGACCCAGTACTTC,CASSPWTSGSGLSETQYF
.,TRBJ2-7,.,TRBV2,TGTGCCACCAAAAGACTGTACGAGCAGTACTTC,CATKRLYEQYF
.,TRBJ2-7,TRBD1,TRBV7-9,TGTGCCAGCAGCTTAGGTACAGGGGACGAGCAGTACTTC,CASSLGTGDEQYF
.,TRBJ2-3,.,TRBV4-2,TGTGCCAGCAGCCAAGGGGTGCGGCTAGCCACAGATACGCAGTATTTT,CASSQGVRLATDTQYF
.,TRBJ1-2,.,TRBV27,TGTGCCAGCGGGATGCCCCCCTCGAGGGATGGCTACACCTTC,CASGMPPSRDGYTF
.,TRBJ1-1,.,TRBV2,TGTGCCAGCGGAGGGCGGGGAGCTTTCTTT,CASGGRGAFF
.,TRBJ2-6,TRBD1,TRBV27,TGTGCCAGCAGTTTGGGGACAGGACCCTCCTCTGGGGCCAACGTCCTGACTTTC,CASSLGTGPSSGANVLTF
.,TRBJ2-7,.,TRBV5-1,TGCGCCAGCAGCCAGCAGGCGGTCCTCGACGAGCAGTACTTC,CASSQQAVLDEQYF
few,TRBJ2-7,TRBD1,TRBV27,TGTGCCAGCAGCCCCGGACAGGTTCTATACGAGCAGTACTTC,CASSPGQVLYEQYF
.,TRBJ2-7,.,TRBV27,TGTGCCAGCAGTTTCCTTGCAGGGGCCCTTTATTACGAGCAGTACTTC,CASSFLAGALYYEQYF
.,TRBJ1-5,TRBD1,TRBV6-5,TGTGCCAGCAGTTACGGGACAGGGGATCAGCCCCAGCATTTT,CASSYGTGDQPQHF
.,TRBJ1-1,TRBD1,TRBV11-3,TGTGCCAGCAGCTTGGGACAGGTGAACACTGAAGCTTTCTTT,CASSLGQVNTEAFF
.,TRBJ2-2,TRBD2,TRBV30,TGTGCCTGGAGTAGCGGTAGGCTAGCGGGAGGTCGCCTACAGACCGGGGAGCTGTTTTTT,CAWSSGRLAGGRLQTGELFF
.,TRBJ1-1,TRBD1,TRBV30,TGTGCCTGGACGCTTTACGGGGCAGGGGGGGCGAACACTGAAGCTTTCTTT,CAWTLYGAGGANTEAFF
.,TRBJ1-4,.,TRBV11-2,TGTGCCAGCAGCCCCAGGTTTGAGGAAAAACTGTTTTTT,CASSPRFEEKLFF
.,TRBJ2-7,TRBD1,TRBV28,TGTGCCAGCAGTTTTTCCTCGACAGGGGTTAGGTACGAGCAGTACTTC,CASSFSSTGVRYEQYF
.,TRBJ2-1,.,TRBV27,TGTGCCAGCAGTCCATTAAAAACCGGGTGGAGCTCCTACAATGAGCAGTTCTTC,CASSPLKTGWSSYNEQFF
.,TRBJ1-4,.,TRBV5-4,TGTGCCAGCAGCCCTAATGTGGGGAATGAAAAACTGTTTTTT,CASSPNVGNEKLFF
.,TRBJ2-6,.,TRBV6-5,TGTGCCAGCAGTTCTAACTCTGGGGCCAACGTCCTGACTTTC,CASSSNSGANVLTF
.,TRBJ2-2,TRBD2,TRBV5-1,TGCGCCAGCAACCCAGGGAGCGGGAGGTCGGACACCGGGGAGCTGTTTTTT,CASNPGSGRSDTGELFF
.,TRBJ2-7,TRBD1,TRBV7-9,TGTGCCAGCAGCTTAGAGGACAGGGGAAGCTGGCAGTACTTC,CASSLEDRGSWQYF
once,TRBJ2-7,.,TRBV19,TGTGCCAGTAGTCCCGGTGACCCCTACGAGCAGTACTTC,CASSPGDPYEQYF
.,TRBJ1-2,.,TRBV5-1,TGCGCCAGCAGAAACTGGGCTAACTATGGCTACACCTTC,CASRNWANYGYTF
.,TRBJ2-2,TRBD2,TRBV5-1,TGCGCCAGCAGCGCTCAACCGGGACTAGCGGATTCGAACACCGGGGAGCTGTTTTTT,CASSAQPGLADSNTGELFF
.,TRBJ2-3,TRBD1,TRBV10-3,TGTGCCATCAGTGAGGGACAGGGTCCAGATACGCAGTATTTT,CAISEGQGPDTQYF
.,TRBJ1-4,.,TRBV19,TGTGCCAGTAGTACCCCCGGGGGCTACGATGAAAAACTGTTTTTT,CASSTPGGYDEKLFF
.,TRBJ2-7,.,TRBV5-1,TGCGCCAGCAGCTTGGGGACAATAACCGGGACGAGAACCTACGAGCAGTACTTC,CASSLGTITGTRTYEQYF
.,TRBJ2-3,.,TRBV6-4,TGTGCCAGCAGTGACAAAGGCGGGACAGATACGCAGTATTTT,CASSDKGGTDTQYF
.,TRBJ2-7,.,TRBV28,TGTGCCAGCAGTCACAGCTTCTCCTACGAGCAGTACTTC,CASSHSFSYEQYF
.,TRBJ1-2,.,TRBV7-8,TGTGCCAGCAGCCCCCCCGCCGGGACCAGCGTATGGGCTAACTATGGCTACACCTTC,CASSPPAGTSVWANYGYTF
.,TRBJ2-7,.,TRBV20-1,TGCAGTGCTCCACAGGGCTACGAGCAGTACTTC,CSAPQGYEQYF
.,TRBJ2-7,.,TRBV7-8,TGTGCCAGCAGCTTAAAATCGCGAGGGGTTTTTGACGAGCAGTACTTC,CASSLKSRGVFDEQYF
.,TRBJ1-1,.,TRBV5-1,TGCGCCAGCAGCTCAAACAGGGAAGCTTTCTTT,CASSSNREAFF
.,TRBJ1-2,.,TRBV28,TGTGCCAGCAGTTTATTAGGGCAGGAGGGTGGTGGCTACACCTTC,CASSLLGQEGGGYTF
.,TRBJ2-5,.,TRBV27,TGTGCCAGCAGTCCCCTAGGGAGGATTCAAGAGACCCAGTACTTC,CASSPLGRIQETQYF
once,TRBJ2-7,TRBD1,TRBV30,TGTGCCTGGAGTAGGGGAGACAGGGGGTACGAGCAGTACTTC,CAWSRGDRGYEQYF
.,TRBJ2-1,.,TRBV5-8,TGTGCCAGCAGCTTGAGGGACTGGAACAATGAGCAGTTCTTC,CASSLRDWNNEQFF
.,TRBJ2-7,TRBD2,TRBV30,TGTGCCTGGAGTCACCTTACTAGCGGGTCCGAGCAGTACTTC,CAWSHLTSGSEQYF
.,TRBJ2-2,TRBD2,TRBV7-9,TGTGCCAGCAGCCAAAGGCACGGCGGGAGAACCCCCACCGGGGAGCTGTTTTTT,CASSQRHGGRTPTGELFF
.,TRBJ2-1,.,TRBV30,TGTGCCTGGAGTGGCTTCGCAAATGAGCAGTTCTTC,CAWSGFANEQFF
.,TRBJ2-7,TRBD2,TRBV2,TGTGCCAGCGCTCTGGGCGGGGGCTCCTACGAGCAGTACTTC,CASALGGGSYEQYF